One and the same sample provided the 25 T cell receptor beta chains below, sequenced in a study of cytomegalovirus exposure and HLA in healthy donors. 13 Jbeta primers and 60 Vbeta primers were used for the PCR. Sequenced by immunoSEQ multiplex PCR; TCRdb stores in-frame clones only, minus some. The table shows 150,000 to 250,000 clones, with 60% to 85% occurring only once. The sample comprised PBMCs. The receptors stem from a girl between 5 and 17 years old in good health and CMV-seropositive.

The CDR3 here is CASSLARGAGTDTQYF. CDR3 coding DNA: TGTGCCAGCAGCTTGGCCCGGGGGGCGGGAACAGATACGCAGTATTTT. The chain employs TRBV5-4 and TRBJ2-3; TRBD2 might be the D (7 bases). The germline V gene encodes CDR1 SGHNT and CDR2 YYREEE (reference sequence). The CDR3 covers 16 residues. Trimming removed 0 bases at V and 3 bases at J, with 14 bases between. Drawing the rest from reference TRBV5-4 and TRBJ2-3, the complete variable domain is ETGVTQSPTHLIKTRGQQVTLRCSSQSGHNTVSWYQQALGQGPQFIFQYYREEENGRGNFPPRFSGLQFPNYSSELNVNALELDDSALYLCASSLARGAGTDTQYFGPGTRLTVL.

This clone was detected once. The CDR3 DNA is TGCGCCAGCAGCTTGGCGCGGCCCCCGGAGACCCAGTACTTC. It specifies CASSLARPPETQYF. The chain uses TRBV5-1 and TRBJ2-5; D call uncertain. V lost 0 bases and J 5 bases, leaving 11 bases between the germline ends. The CDR3 contains 14 residues. Germline CDR1 reads SGHRS; CDR2 reads YFSETQ.

The V gene is TRBV2, the J gene TRBJ2-3, with 8 nucleotides matching TRBD2. The CDR3 loop spans 16 amino acids. Germline loops: CDR1 SNHLY, CDR2 FYNNEI. With V trimmed by 4 bases and J by 1 base, 7 bases remained unmatched. This CDR3 is CASSGRGSGGTDTQYF. The CDR3, as DNA: TGTGCCAGCAGTGGCCGCGGTAGCGGGGGCACAGATACGCAGTATTTT.

V and J are TRBV7-6 and TRBJ2-7; possibly TRBD1 for D (5 bases). The CDR3 runs to 13 residues. V was cut by 11 bases and J by 2 bases, with 16 bases left in between. Germline V CDR1 and CDR2: SGHVS, FNYEAQ. The CDR3 here is CAAEGPRAYEQYF. For the CDR3, the DNA is TGTGCCGCCGAAGGCCCCAGGGCCTACGAGCAGTACTTC. Full variable domain (remainder filled in from reference TRBV7-6 and TRBJ2-7): GAGVSQSPRYKVTKRGQDVALRCDPISGHVSLYWYRQALGQGPEFLTYFNYEAQQDKSGLPNDRFSAERPEGSISTLTIQRTEQRDSAMYRCAAEGPRAYEQYFGPGTRLTVT.

CDR3 sequence: CASSELRPGLAADTQYF. As DNA, the CDR3 is TGTGCCAGCAGTGAACTTAGACCGGGACTAGCTGCCGATACGCAGTATTTT. This sequence joins TRBV25-1 and TRBJ2-3, with 9 bases aligning to TRBD2. Losses at the gene ends were 2 bases for V and 6 bases for J; bases not matched to a gene: 12. This CDR3 contains 17 residues. Looked up from germline, CDR1 is MGHDK and CDR2 is SYGVNS.

This sequence joins TRBV4-3 and TRBJ2-2; TRBD2 aligns across 8 bases. This CDR3 spans 15 amino acids. V trimming: 1 base; J trimming: 6 bases; junction bases outside the gene matches: 4. Germline assignment: CDR1 LGHNA and CDR2 YSLEER. CDR3: CASSQGLAYAGELFF. For the CDR3, the DNA is TGCGCCAGCAGCCAAGGACTAGCGTATGCCGGGGAGCTGTTTTTT.

This clone was recorded only once. The chain employs TRBV5-4 and TRBJ1-3, with 8 positions matching TRBD1. There are 16 residues in the CDR3. After removal of 0 bases from V and 4 bases from J, the junction contained 6 bases not matched to a gene. Germline CDR1 is SGHNT and CDR2 is YYREEE (reference sequence). The CDR3 bases are TGTGCCAGCAGCTTGGACCAGGGGGCGCAAGGAAACACCATATATTTT. Translating gives CASSLDQGAQGNTIYF.

This clone was counted once. J is TRBJ1-4 and V is TRBV19; no clear D gene. The V end was cut by 9 bases, the J end by 3 bases, with 11 bases between. The CDR3 extends over 13 amino acids. Germline CDR1 is LNHDA and CDR2 is SQIVND (reference sequence). CDR3 in amino acids: CASAQSANEKLFF. For the CDR3, the DNA is TGTGCCAGCGCCCAGTCAGCTAATGAAAAACTGTTTTTT.

In DNA, the CDR3 is TGTGCCAGCAGTTTATCGGTGGAGCTGGGTGAAAAACTGTTTTTT. It is translated as CASSLSVELGEKLFF. The V and J genes are TRBV27 and TRBJ1-4; D unclear. This CDR3 contains 15 residues. Germline loops: CDR1 MNHEY, CDR2 SMNVEV (reference sequence). The V and J ends lost 0 bases and 7 bases respectively, with 12 bases between them.

The CDR3 DNA reads TGTGCCAGCAGTGATCTTTCCGGGACAGATAATTCACCCCTCCACTTT. Translating it yields CASSDLSGTDNSPLHF. J is TRBJ1-6 and V is TRBV6-1, with 7 bases that match TRBD1. The germline CDR1 and CDR2 sequences are MNHNS and SASEGT. The length of the CDR3 is 16 residues. V was clipped by 3 bases and J by 5 bases; unmatched bases: 7.

The V gene is TRBV7-6, the J gene TRBJ2-1, with a possible D match to TRBD2 (6 bases). Trimming removed 4 bases from V and 8 bases from J, with 6 bases in between. The CDR3 has 11 amino acids. CDR1 is SGHVS, CDR2 FNYEAQ, per germline. CDR3: CASSWRDEQFF. DNA of the CDR3: TGTGCCAGCAGCTGGAGGGATGAGCAGTTCTTC.

The table lists this clone with a few counts. The chain is built from TRBV6-4 and TRBJ2-3; 8 bases are shared with TRBD2. The J segment lost 1 base and the V segment lost 4 bases, leaving 1 base of the junction unmatched. The germline V gene has CDR1 MRHNA and CDR2 SNTAGT. The CDR3 contains 14 residues. The CDR3 region has the DNA TGTGCCAGCAGTGGTAGCGGGGGCACAGATACGCAGTATTTT. Translated: CASSGSGGTDTQYF.

J is TRBJ2-5 and V is TRBV19; 11 bases are shared with TRBD1. This CDR3 region has 15 residues. V was clipped by 3 bases and J by 5 bases; unmatched bases: 5. Germline loops: CDR1 LNHDA, CDR2 SQIVND (reference sequence). The DNA for the CDR3 is TGTGCCAGTAGTATTGCGGGACAGGGGGGTGAGACCCAGTACTTC. It translates to CASSIAGQGGETQYF.

This chain links TRBV19 with TRBJ2-2; 7 bases fit TRBD1. Germline CDR1 is LNHDA and CDR2 is SQIVND (reference sequence). There are 15 residues in the CDR3. J was trimmed by 4 bases and V by 9 bases; bases with no gene match: 11. The CDR3 DNA sequence: TGTGCCAGCCACGGAACTGACAGGGCCACCGGGGAGCTGTTTTTT. Residues: CASHGTDRATGELFF.

This clone was picked up one time. The chain has TRBV5-4 and TRBJ2-3; 10 bases match TRBD1. Trimming at V came to 3 bases and at J to 1 base, leaving 2 bases not matched to a gene. The CDR3 totals 15 residues. Per germline, CDR1 SGHNT and CDR2 YYREEE (reference sequence). The CDR3 region is CASSYGTGGTDTQYF. CDR3 DNA: TGTGCCAGCAGCTATGGGACAGGGGGCACAGATACGCAGTATTTT.

This sequence joins TRBV30 and TRBJ1-1; D is undetermined. Germline CDR1 reads GTSNPN; CDR2 reads SVGIG (reference sequence). Trimming cost V 8 bases and J 5 bases, with 21 bases left between them. The CDR3 length is 14 residues. CDR3 amino acids: CAQILWGPGTEAFF. The CDR3 DNA follows: TGTGCCCAAATTTTATGGGGTCCGGGAACTGAAGCTTTCTTT.

The rearrangement uses TRBV11-2 and TRBJ1-6; 10 bases are a match to TRBD1. The CDR3 is made up of 16 amino acids. The J segment lost 3 bases and the V segment lost 5 bases, leaving 4 bases of the junction unmatched. Germline V gene lookup returns CDR1 SGHAT and CDR2 FQNNGV. The CDR3 bases are TGTGCCAGCAGCGGCGGGACAGGGGACTATAATTCACCCCTCCACTTT. Its protein product is CASSGGTGDYNSPLHF. Together with reference TRBV11-2 and TRBJ1-6, the CDR3 gives the full variable domain: EAGVAQSPRYKIIEKRQSVAFWCNPISGHATLYWYQQILGQGPKLLIQFQNNGVVDDSQLPKDRFSAERLKGVDSTLKIQPAKLEDSAVYLCASSGGTGDYNSPLHFGNGTRLTVT.

Only a few counts were recorded for this clone. J is TRBJ1-1 and V is TRBV5-6, with D possibly TRBD1 on 5 matching bases. The V gene lost 6 bases and the J gene lost 4 bases, with 16 bases spanning the gap. Germline CDR1 SGHDT, CDR2 YYEEEE. CDR3 length: 14 amino acids. CDR3 amino acids: CASTRGGAGTEAFF. The CDR3 DNA follows: TGTGCCAGCACCCGGGGGGGAGCGGGCACTGAAGCTTTCTTT. Full variable domain (outside the CDR3, taken from reference TRBV5-6 and TRBJ1-1): DAGVTQSPTHLIKTRGQQVTLRCSPKSGHDTVSWYQQALGQGPQFIFQYYEEEERQRGNFPDRFSGHQFPNYSSELNVNALLLGDSALYLCASTRGGAGTEAFFGQGTRLTVV.

The V gene is TRBV7-2, the J gene TRBJ2-7, with D perhaps TRBD1 (6 bases). CDR1 and CDR2 from the germline V gene are SGHTA and FQGNSA. The CDR3 is 14 residues long. The ends were cut back, 1 base at V and 2 bases at J, with 9 bases in the middle. CDR3 loop: CASSLEGQAYEQYF. The CDR3 DNA follows: TGTGCCAGCAGCTTAGAGGGACAAGCCTACGAGCAGTACTTC.

The CDR3 spells CASSYTGAGEAFF. CDR3 nucleotide sequence: TGTGCCAGCAGCTACACAGGGGCGGGGGAAGCTTTCTTT. The V gene is TRBV7-9, the J gene TRBJ1-1, with 7 bases fitting TRBD1. CDR1 and CDR2 from the germline V gene are SEHNR and FQNEAQ (reference sequence). V lost 4 bases and J lost 8; bases outside the gene matches: 7. The CDR3 extends over 13 amino acids.

This clone has only one observation. The rearrangement uses TRBV5-4 and TRBJ2-7; TRBD2 aligns across 8 bases. The germline CDR1 and CDR2 sequences are SGHNT and YYREEE (reference sequence). Trimming took 3 bases from V and 5 from J; bases not matched to a gene: 1. The CDR3 has 12 amino acids. CDR3 nucleotides: TGTGCCAGCAGCTCGGGGGGGAACGAGCAGTACTTC. This translates into CASSSGGNEQYF. The full variable domain, with the rest looked up from reference TRBV5-4 and TRBJ2-7, is ETGVTQSPTHLIKTRGQQVTLRCSSQSGHNTVSWYQQALGQGPQFIFQYYREEENGRGNFPPRFSGLQFPNYSSELNVNALELDDSALYLCASSSGGNEQYFGPGTRLTVT.

This clone occurred once. The genes are TRBV10-2 and TRBJ1-2; D is perhaps TRBD1 (5 bases). The germline V gene encodes CDR1 WSHSY and CDR2 SAAADI. Trimming left V 2 bases short and J 7 bases short, with 8 bases between. This CDR3 comprises 12 residues. The chain's CDR3 is CASSERGGGYTF. In DNA form, the CDR3 reads TGCGCCAGCAGTGAGCGGGGGGGTGGCTACACCTTC.

The chain combines TRBV6-5 with TRBJ1-1; TRBD1 might be the D (5 bases). Germline-derived CDR1 and CDR2 are MNHEY and SVGAGI. CDR3 size: 12 residues. Trimming cost V 2 bases and J 8 bases, with 9 bases left between them. The CDR3 region is CASSYRGREAFF. CDR3 nucleotide sequence: TGTGCCAGCAGTTACAGGGGCAGGGAAGCTTTCTTT.

V and J are TRBV14 and TRBJ1-2; TRBD1 is a possible D gene (6 bases). This CDR3 is built from 15 residues. Germline V gene lookup returns CDR1 SGHDN and CDR2 FVKESK. The V end lost 0 bases, the J end lost 7 bases, and 15 bases lay between the germline ends. This CDR3 is CASSQDQGPRGGYTF. The CDR3 nucleotides are TGTGCCAGCAGCCAAGATCAGGGGCCCAGAGGTGGCTACACCTTC.

A few counts support this clone. This chain connects TRBV5-1 to TRBJ1-2; 7 bases fit TRBD1. V lost 4 bases and J lost 4; bases outside the gene matches: 10. The CDR3 contains 15 residues. Germline V gene sequence: CDR1 SGHRS, CDR2 YFSETQ. The CDR3 nucleotides are TGCGCCAGCAGCGTGGATGGGACAGACCTCTATGGCTACACCTTC. Amino acid sequence: CASSVDGTDLYGYTF.